What follows are 24 T cell receptor beta chains derived from one specimen sequenced in a study of T cell changes during pregnancy in multiple sclerosis. The table came from immunoSEQ multiplex PCR; TCRdb's copy has only in-frame clones and leaves some out. This table has about 56,000 clones, approximately 91% appearing once. The sample here was peripheral blood, taken after pregnancy. The receptors derive from a female donor with multiple sclerosis, enrolled in a pregnancy study.

The rearrangement links TRBV4-3 to TRBJ1-4, with a tentative D call TRBD1 (6 bases). Germline CDR1 and CDR2: LGHNA and YSLEER. The CDR3 runs 16 residues. Trimming took off 0 bases at V and 0 bases at J, with 8 bases between the two ends. The CDR3 protein is CASSQERTATNEKLFF. CDR3 sequence (DNA): TGCGCCAGCAGCCAAGAAAGGACAGCAACTAATGAAAAACTGTTTTTT.

V usage is TRBV11-1 and J usage is TRBJ1-2, with TRBD1 matching over 9 bases. This CDR3 spans 15 amino acids. The V gene's germline CDR1 is SGHAT and CDR2 FQDESV (reference sequence). V lost 6 bases, J lost 8 bases, and 13 bases stayed unmatched. The CDR3 is CASSRNTGGPGGYTF. In DNA form, the CDR3 reads TGTGCCAGCAGTCGAAACACAGGGGGCCCTGGGGGCTACACCTTC.

The chain carries TRBV5-1 and TRBJ2-1; weak D call: TRBD2 (5 bases). CDR3 length equals 14 residues. Germline values: CDR1 SGHRS, CDR2 YFSETQ. V lost 0 bases, J lost 15 bases, and 19 bases lay in between. In nucleotides, the CDR3 is TGCGCCAGCAGCTTGGTGGCCGGGATCCCAATTCTGTTCTTC. Translating it yields CASSLVAGIPILFF.

The CDR3 protein is CASSHTRGYASYNEQFF. For the CDR3, the DNA is TGCGCCAGCAGCCACACCAGGGGGTATGCGTCCTACAATGAGCAGTTCTTC. The chain combines TRBV4-3 with TRBJ2-1; 7 positions agree with TRBD1. V gave up 3 bases and J gave up 1 base; unmatched junction bases: 9. Germline V gene lookup returns CDR1 LGHNA and CDR2 YSLEER. The CDR3 runs 17 residues.

The genes are TRBV7-2 and TRBJ2-3; 7 bases are a match to TRBD1. The ends lost 5 bases at V and 2 bases at J; junction bases unmatched: 4. The CDR3 spans 14 residues. Per the germline V gene, CDR1 is SGHTA and CDR2 is FQGNSA. DNA for the CDR3: TGTGCCAGCAGCCGTACAGGGGTCACAGATACGCAGTATTTT. This translates into CASSRTGVTDTQYF. The variable domain in full, completed from reference TRBV7-2 and TRBJ2-3, reads GAGVSQSPSNKVTEKGKDVELRCDPISGHTALYWYRQSLGQGLEFLIYFQGNSAPDKSGLPSDRFSAERTGGSVSTLTIQRTQQEDSAVYLCASSRTGVTDTQYFGPGTRLTVL.

The gene calls are TRBV7-2 and TRBJ2-1; unclear D gene. Trimming shortened V by 6 bases and J by 0 bases, and 12 bases separated the two germline ends. The CDR3 is made up of 15 amino acids. CDR1 is SGHTA and CDR2 is FQGNSA in the germline V gene. CDR3 coding DNA: TGTGCCAGCAGTCAGATATCTAGCTCCTACAATGAGCAGTTCTTC. Its translation: CASSQISSSYNEQFF.

The rearrangement links TRBV18 to TRBJ2-7, with TRBD2 matching 7 bases. Germline assignment: CDR1 KGHSH and CDR2 LQKENI. The CDR3 extends over 16 amino acids. With V trimmed by 3 bases and J by 2 bases, 10 bases remained unmatched. The CDR3 DNA is TGTGCCAGCTCACCGCAATCGGCTAGCGGTCCCTACGAGCAGTACTTC. It yields the protein CASSPQSASGPYEQYF.

The chain uses TRBV9 and TRBJ2-5; D possibly corresponds to TRBD2 (7 bases). V was cut by 8 bases and J by 1 base, with 9 bases left in between. The CDR3 length is 12 residues. Germline V gene sequence: CDR1 SGDLS, CDR2 YYNGEE. CDR3 nucleotides: TGTGCCAGGGGGGGGCCCCAAGAGACCCAGTACTTC. As protein: CARGGPQETQYF.

This clone was found once. The chain is built from TRBV5-1 and TRBJ2-3, with 12 bases aligning to TRBD2. The CDR3 is made up of 15 amino acids. From germline, CDR1 is SGHRS and CDR2 YFSETQ. The junction had 6 bases not matched to a gene; V was cut back by 6 bases and J by 4 bases. CDR3 nucleotide sequence: TGCGCCAGCACCCCACTAGCGGGGGGAGCAGATACGCAGTATTTT. It encodes CASTPLAGGADTQYF.

This clone was seen a single time. This chain connects TRBV7-3 to TRBJ2-1; 9 positions agree with TRBD2. This CDR3 is 13 amino acids long. The V gene's germline CDR1 is SGHTA and CDR2 FQGTGA. J gave up 7 bases and V 2 bases, and 0 bases lay outside the gene matches. CDR3 residues: CASSLAGGNEQFF. The CDR3 DNA reads as TGTGCCAGCAGCTTAGCGGGAGGGAATGAGCAGTTCTTC.

In its sample, this clone was seen once. This chain connects TRBV7-9 to TRBJ1-5; D call uncertain. The CDR3 is made up of 12 amino acids. Germline assignment: CDR1 SEHNR and CDR2 FQNEAQ (reference sequence). V lost 1 base to trimming and J lost 6 bases, with 4 bases between them. CDR3 nucleotides: TGTGCCAGCAGCTTAGTCGGTCAGCCCCAGCATTTT. Amino acid sequence: CASSLVGQPQHF.

The J gene is TRBJ2-5, the V gene TRBV27, with D possibly matching TRBD2 (5 bases). There are 13 residues in the CDR3. Germline-derived CDR1 and CDR2 are MNHEY and SMNVEV (reference sequence). Trimming shortened V by 3 bases and J by 7 bases, and 12 bases separated the two germline ends. CDR3 loop: CASSFTPRGTQYF. CDR3 sequence (DNA): TGTGCCAGCAGTTTTACCCCCCGGGGGACCCAGTACTTC.

The rearrangement joins TRBV21-1 to TRBJ1-1; TRBD1, the table's D call, was not compared with the DNA. TRBV21-1 is assigned pseudogene status. The CDR3 has 15 residues. The CDR3 DNA reads TGTGCCAGCAGCAAAGTAGAGACAGTTAACACTGAAGCTTTCTTT. This encodes CASSKVETVNTEAFF.

The count of this clone is one. This chain uses TRBV4-2 with TRBJ1-2; the match to TRBD1 covers 10 bases. CDR1 and CDR2 from the germline V gene are LGHNA and YNFKEQ. The CDR3 covers 17 residues. With 1 base clipped from V and 2 bases from J, the junction kept 7 bases outside the gene matches. The DNA of the CDR3 is TGTGCCAGCAGCCAAGTCGCCGGGACAGGGGCGAACTATGGCTACACCTTC. Its protein is CASSQVAGTGANYGYTF.

The V and J genes are TRBV5-1 and TRBJ1-1, with a tentative D call TRBD1 (6 bases). Germline V gives CDR1 SGHRS, CDR2 YFSETQ. V was shortened by 4 bases and J by 1 base, with 14 bases between the two germline ends. CDR3 size: 15 residues. CDR3 loop: CASSIYRATNTEAFF. CDR3 in DNA: TGCGCCAGCAGCATTTACAGGGCCACGAACACTGAAGCTTTCTTT.

The rearrangement uses TRBV30 and TRBJ2-3, with D possibly TRBD1 on 6 matching bases. The CDR3 sequence is 16 residues long. V was pared by 8 bases and J by 4 bases, with 25 bases between. Per the germline V gene, CDR1 is GTSNPN and CDR2 is SVGIG (reference sequence). The CDR3 sequence is CALHFGWGPGADTQYF. The DNA for the CDR3 is TGTGCCCTTCATTTTGGCTGGGGGCCAGGAGCAGATACGCAGTATTTT.

The chain has TRBV5-1 and TRBJ1-2; 11 nucleotides line up with TRBD1. V lost 0 bases to trimming and J lost 13 bases; unmatched junction nucleotides: 8. The CDR3 is 14 amino acids. Germline CDR1 SGHRS, CDR2 YFSETQ. The CDR3 here is CASSLGGQGDGVTF. The DNA of the CDR3 is TGCGCCAGCAGCTTGGGGGGACAGGGGGATGGTGTCACCTTC. Full variable domain (rest looked up from reference TRBV5-1 and TRBJ1-2): KAGVTQTPRYLIKTRGQQVTLSCSPISGHRSVSWYQQTPGQGLQFLFEYFSETQRNKGNFPGRFSGRQFSNSRSEMNVSTLELGDSALYLCASSLGGQGDGVTFGSGTRLTVV.

This chain uses TRBV28 with TRBJ1-4; 7 bases agree with TRBD1. Germline V lookup: CDR1 MDHEN, CDR2 SYDVKM. J was trimmed by 13 bases and V by 2 bases; bases with no gene match: 7. This CDR3 region has 13 residues. Here the CDR3 reads CASSLRGPVGLFF. In DNA form, the CDR3 reads TGTGCCAGCAGTTTAAGGGGGCCCGTGGGACTGTTTTTT.

The chain is built from TRBV12-5 and TRBJ2-1; a possible D gene is TRBD2 (5 bases). Germline CDR1 is LGHNT and CDR2 is FRNRAP. Trimming cost V 4 bases and J 0 bases, with 16 bases left between them. The length of the CDR3 is 17 residues. CDR3 loop: CASGSIPDGVSYNEQFF. The CDR3, as DNA: TGTGCTAGTGGTTCCATCCCTGACGGGGTCTCCTACAATGAGCAGTTCTTC. Filled out from reference TRBV12-5 and TRBJ2-1, the complete variable domain reads DARVTQTPRHKVTEMGQEVTMRCQPILGHNTVFWYRQTMMQGLELLAYFRNRAPLDDSGMPKDRFSAEMPDATLATLKIQPSEPRDSAVYFCASGSIPDGVSYNEQFFGPGTRLTVL.

The V and J genes are TRBV5-5 and TRBJ1-4; D is ambiguous. The CDR3 has 14 amino acids. CDR1 SGHKS and CDR2 YYEKEE come from the germline V gene (reference sequence). V was trimmed by 1 base and J by 0 bases, leaving 4 bases between them. The CDR3 DNA reads as TGTGCCAGCAGCTTGCAGGCAACTAATGAAAAACTGTTTTTT. Translation: CASSLQATNEKLFF. The full variable domain, completed using reference TRBV5-5 and TRBJ1-4, is DAGVTQSPTHLIKTRGQQVTLRCSPISGHKSVSWYQQVLGQGPQFIFQYYEKEERGRGNFPDRFSARQFPNYSSELNVNALLLGDSALYLCASSLQATNEKLFFGSGTQLSVL.

The chain has TRBV5-1 and TRBJ2-7; TRBD2 aligns across 7 bases. CDR3 length: 16 amino acids. CDR1 and CDR2 from the germline V gene are SGHRS and YFSETQ. V lost 0 bases, J lost 3 bases, and 9 bases stayed unmatched. CDR3 region: CASSLERGEVSYEQYF. CDR3 DNA: TGCGCCAGCAGCTTGGAGCGGGGCGAGGTCAGCTACGAGCAGTACTTC.

The rearrangement uses TRBV29-1 and TRBJ1-2; 8 bases align to TRBD1. Germline CDR1 SQVTM, CDR2 ANQGSEA. The junction had 9 bases not matched to a gene; V was cut back by 4 bases and J by 8 bases. The CDR3 is 13 amino acids. The CDR3: CSVVPGGARGYTF. DNA for the CDR3: TGCAGCGTTGTTCCAGGGGGCGCGAGGGGCTACACCTTC. The full variable domain, its missing parts supplied by reference TRBV29-1 and TRBJ1-2, is SAVISQKPSRDICQRGTSLTIQCQVDSQVTMMFWYRQQPGQSLTLIATANQGSEATYESGFVIDKFPISRPNLTFSTLTVSNMSPEDSSIYLCSVVPGGARGYTFGSGTRLTVV.

This clone has only a few counts. The V and J genes are TRBV28 and TRBJ1-1; D not resolved. The CDR3 totals 12 residues. V was cut by 2 bases and J by 2 bases, with 3 bases left in between. Looked up from germline, CDR1 is MDHEN and CDR2 is SYDVKM. The CDR3 here is CASSLTNTEAFF. DNA of the CDR3: TGTGCCAGCAGTTTAACTAACACTGAAGCTTTCTTT.

V gene TRBV5-1 combines with J gene TRBJ2-3; D unclear. Germline values: CDR1 SGHRS, CDR2 YFSETQ. CDR3 size: 12 residues. V was cut by 0 bases and J by 6 bases, with 5 bases left in between. For the CDR3, the DNA is TGCGCCAGCAGCTTGGCCGGGGATACGCAGTATTTT. Amino acids: CASSLAGDTQYF.